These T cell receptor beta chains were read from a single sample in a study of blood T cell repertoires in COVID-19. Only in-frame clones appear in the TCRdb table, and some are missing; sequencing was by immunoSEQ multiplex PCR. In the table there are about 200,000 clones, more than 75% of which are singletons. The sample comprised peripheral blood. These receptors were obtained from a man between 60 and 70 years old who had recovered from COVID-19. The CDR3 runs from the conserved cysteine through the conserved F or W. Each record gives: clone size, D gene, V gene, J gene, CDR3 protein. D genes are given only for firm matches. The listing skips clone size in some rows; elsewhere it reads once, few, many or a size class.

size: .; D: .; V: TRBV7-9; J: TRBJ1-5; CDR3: CASSPTGSGQPQHF
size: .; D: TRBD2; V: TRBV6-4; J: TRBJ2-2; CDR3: CASSALAGPGELFF
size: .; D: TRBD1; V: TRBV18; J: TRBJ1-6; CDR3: CASSSGTGENSPLHF
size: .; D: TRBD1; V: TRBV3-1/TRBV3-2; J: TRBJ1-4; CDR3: CASSQDRGLDEKLFF
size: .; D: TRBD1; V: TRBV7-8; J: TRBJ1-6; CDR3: CASSPWGTGDSPLHF
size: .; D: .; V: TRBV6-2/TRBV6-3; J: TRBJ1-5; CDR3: CASSLHRDSNQPQHF
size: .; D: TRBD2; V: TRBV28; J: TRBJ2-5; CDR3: CASSLPLAGGETQYF
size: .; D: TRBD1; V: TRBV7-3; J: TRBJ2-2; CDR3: CASSPTGAGNTGELFF
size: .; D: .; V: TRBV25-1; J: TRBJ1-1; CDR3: CASRPSGERARNTEAFF
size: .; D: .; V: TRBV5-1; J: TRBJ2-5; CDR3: CASSQTPTETQYF
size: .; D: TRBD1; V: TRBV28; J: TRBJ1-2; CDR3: CASSGPGQGGYGYTF
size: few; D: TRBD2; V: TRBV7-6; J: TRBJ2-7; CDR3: CASSLNGTSGRIEQYF
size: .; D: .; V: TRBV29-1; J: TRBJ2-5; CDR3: CSVEEQARRSAETQYF
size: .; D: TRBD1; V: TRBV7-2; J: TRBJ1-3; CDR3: CASSFEVSGQGWGNTIYF
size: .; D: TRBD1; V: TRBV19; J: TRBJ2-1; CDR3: CASSAGRGRTYNEQFF
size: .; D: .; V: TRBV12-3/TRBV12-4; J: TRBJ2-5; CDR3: CASSFGPETQYF
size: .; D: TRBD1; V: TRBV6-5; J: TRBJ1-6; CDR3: CASSYPRTGRGSPLHF
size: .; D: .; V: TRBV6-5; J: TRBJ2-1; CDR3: CASSRPRELRNEQFF
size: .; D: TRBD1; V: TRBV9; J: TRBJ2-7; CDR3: CASSVTPGQGSYEQYF
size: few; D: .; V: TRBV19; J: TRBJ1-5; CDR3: CASTALSGSNQPQHF
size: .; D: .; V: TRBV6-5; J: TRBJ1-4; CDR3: CASAGRINEKLFF
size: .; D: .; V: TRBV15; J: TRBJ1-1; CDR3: CATSVRVPTEAFF
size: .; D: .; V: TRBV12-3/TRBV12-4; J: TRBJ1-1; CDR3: CASSSVVRGAFF
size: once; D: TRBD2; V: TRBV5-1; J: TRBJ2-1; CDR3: CASSLATSSGRAIYNEQFF
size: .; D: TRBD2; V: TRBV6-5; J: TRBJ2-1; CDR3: CASIQRETAEQFF
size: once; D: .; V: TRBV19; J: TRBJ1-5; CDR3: CASSTTPTDPNQPQHF
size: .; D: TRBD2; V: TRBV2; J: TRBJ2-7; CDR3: CARMGLAGTYEQYF
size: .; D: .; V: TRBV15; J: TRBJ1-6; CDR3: CATSRDRSATWYSPLHF
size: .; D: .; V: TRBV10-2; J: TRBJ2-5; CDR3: CASSESSETQYF
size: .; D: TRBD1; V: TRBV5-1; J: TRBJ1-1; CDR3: CASSPTTGDTEAFF
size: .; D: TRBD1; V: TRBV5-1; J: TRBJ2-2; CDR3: CASSFSGTGTGELFF
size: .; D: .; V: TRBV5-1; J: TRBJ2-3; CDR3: CASSLVAGTDTQYF
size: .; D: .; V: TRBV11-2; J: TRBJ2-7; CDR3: CASSLEPNSLTYEQYF
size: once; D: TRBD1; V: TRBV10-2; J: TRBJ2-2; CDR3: CASSVETGLGTGELFF
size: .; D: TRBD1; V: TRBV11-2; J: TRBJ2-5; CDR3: CASSPQGFKETQYF
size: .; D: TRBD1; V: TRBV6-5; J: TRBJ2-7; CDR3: CASSYRDRGYEQYF
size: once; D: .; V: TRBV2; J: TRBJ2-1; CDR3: CASGMEGSYNEQFF
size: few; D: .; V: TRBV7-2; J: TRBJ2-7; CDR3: CASSLFPNNPSYEQYF
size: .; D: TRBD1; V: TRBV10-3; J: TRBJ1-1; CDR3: CAISRQGARTEAFF
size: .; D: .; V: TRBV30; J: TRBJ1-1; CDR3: CAWSVVQGRGTEAFF
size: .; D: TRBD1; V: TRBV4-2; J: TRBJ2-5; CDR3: CASSQGQGEASQETQYF
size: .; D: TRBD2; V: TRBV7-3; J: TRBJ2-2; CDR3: CASSTSGGYRTGELFF